Detailed here is one T cell receptor (beta chain). The data were obtained in a study of blood T cell repertoires in COVID-19. Overall study: Italy, Spain and the United States were the sources of the convalescent and acute COVID-19 samples. The analysed material was cDNA or gDNA that came from T cells, B-cell-depleted T cells, or PBMCs.

The CDR3 has 14 residues. In germline, CDR1 is MNHEY, CDR2 SVGAGI. The V end lost 0 bases, the J end lost 3 bases, and 8 bases lay between the germline ends. As originally analysed: Using reference gene primer amplification, nucleated cell counts were estimated. Produced via immunoSEQ multiplex PCR; TCRdb's table is partial and in-frame only. The V and J calls and clone size were taken over from that table, and D and trimming were inferred from the DNA. The data show nearly 95,000 clones, with around 87% seen just once and 7.4% held by the top ten. The source is a human donor with acute or convalescent COVID-19. The donor label of this sample is uncertain. The gene calls are TRBV6-5 and TRBJ1-1; a weak D match, TRBD1 (6 bases). The sequenced material came from peripheral blood. The CDR3 loop reads CASSYSQGYTEAFF. The CDR3 DNA is TGTGCCAGCAGTTACTCACAGGGATACACTGAAGCTTTCTTT.